A single sample is the source of the 10 T cell receptor beta chains below, sequenced in a study of blood T cell repertoires in COVID-19. Only in-frame clones appear in the TCRdb table, and some are missing; sequencing was by immunoSEQ multiplex PCR. The data hold about 350,000 clones, with around 86% observed a single time. The source material was peripheral blood. The source of these receptors is a woman between 45 and 60 years old with COVID-19, enrolled during active disease.

CDR3 nucleotides: TGTGCCAGCAGTGAACAGACTAATGAAAAACTGTTTTTT. Translated, it gives CASSEQTNEKLFF. The chain is built from TRBV2 and TRBJ1-4; D unresolved. The V end was cut by 2 bases, the J end by 2 bases, with 3 bases between. CDR1 is SNHLY and CDR2 is FYNNEI in the germline V gene. The CDR3 consists of 13 residues.

This clone was observed a single time. The V and J genes are TRBV7-2 and TRBJ1-1; 9 bases map to TRBD1. J lost 4 bases, V lost 4 bases, and 7 bases had no gene match. CDR3 length: 15 amino acids. In germline, CDR1 is SGHTA, CDR2 FQGNSA. Written as DNA, the CDR3 is TGTGCCAGCAGCTCGACACAGGGGGCGGTCACTGAAGCTTTCTTT. Protein sequence: CASSSTQGAVTEAFF.

The CDR3 spells CASSLGLEQFF. CDR3 nucleotides: TGTGCCAGCAGTTTGGGACTTGAGCAGTTCTTC. The rearrangement links TRBV6-5 to TRBJ2-1, with D maybe TRBD2 (6 bases). Germline CDR1 reads MNHEY; CDR2 reads SVGAGI. Trimming pared 4 bases from V and 9 bases from J, leaving 7 bases between. The CDR3 has 11 amino acids.

The V and J genes are TRBV4-1 and TRBJ2-7; 8 bases fit TRBD2. Trimming at V came to 1 base and at J to 0 bases, leaving 11 bases not matched to a gene. Germline CDR1 MGHRA, CDR2 YSYEKL. The CDR3 length is 18 residues. CDR3 sequence: CASSQGASGRFRSYEQYF. Written as DNA, the CDR3 is TGCGCCAGCAGCCAAGGCGCTAGCGGGCGTTTCCGCTCCTACGAGCAGTACTTC.

V and J are TRBV20-1 and TRBJ1-2; possible D gene TRBD1, 6 bases. The V gene's germline CDR1 is DFQATT and CDR2 SNEGSKA (reference sequence). Trimming removed 7 bases at V and 6 bases at J, with 12 bases between. The CDR3 contains 11 residues. This CDR3 reads CSGAGVDGYTF. Written as DNA, the CDR3 is TGCAGTGGAGCAGGGGTTGATGGCTACACCTTC.

V is TRBV11-2 and J is TRBJ2-7; 14 bases align to TRBD2. The CDR3 runs to 15 residues. Germline lookup yields CDR1 SGHAT and CDR2 FQNNGV. The V segment lost 1 base and the J segment 12 bases; nucleotides outside the gene matches: 8. The CDR3 bases are TGTGCCAGCAGCTTAGGGACTAGCGGGAGGAAACAGCCGTACTTC. Protein product: CASSLGTSGRKQPYF.

The chain has TRBV3-1 (or the pseudogene TRBV3-2) and TRBJ2-7; 8 bases match TRBD1. Germline assignment: CDR1 LGHDT and CDR2 YNNKEL (reference sequence). Germline trimming cut 1 base from V and 5 bases from J; bases unmatched to any gene: 7. This CDR3 is 15 amino acids long. CDR3 in amino acids: CASSQGTGSTDEQYF. The CDR3 nucleotides are TGTGCCAGCAGCCAAGGGACAGGGAGTACCGACGAGCAGTACTTC.

The rearrangement links TRBV18 to TRBJ1-4; TRBD1 aligns across 8 bases. The CDR3 is 15 residues long. Germline V gene sequence: CDR1 KGHSH, CDR2 LQKENI. V was pared by 3 bases and J by 5 bases, with 5 bases of the junction left unmatched. For the CDR3, the DNA is TGTGCCAGCTCACCCTCCCAGGGGGCAAATGAAAAACTGTTTTTT. As protein: CASSPSQGANEKLFF.

The rearrangement links TRBV4-3 to TRBJ2-1; 10 bases are shared with TRBD2. J lost 5 bases, V lost 1 base, and 8 bases had no gene match. CDR3 size: 17 residues. Germline CDR1 and CDR2: LGHNA and YSLEER. The CDR3 protein is CASSQGVRTSGNNEQFF. DNA of the CDR3: TGCGCCAGCAGCCAAGGCGTCCGGACTAGCGGCAACAATGAGCAGTTCTTC.

This chain connects TRBV7-9 to TRBJ2-7, with 13 nucleotides matching TRBD2. In germline, CDR1 is SEHNR, CDR2 FQNEAQ (reference sequence). This CDR3 spans 16 amino acids. V lost 5 bases to trimming and J lost 6 bases; unmatched junction nucleotides: 10. The CDR3 sequence: CASSPTSGRVNPEQYF. The CDR3 DNA reads as TGTGCCAGCAGCCCAACTAGCGGGAGGGTCAATCCCGAGCAGTACTTC.